These 25 T cell receptor beta chains originate from one sample sequenced in a study of cytomegalovirus exposure and HLA in healthy donors. In the PCR, 60 Vbeta and 13 Jbeta primers were used. Method: immunoSEQ multiplex PCR; TCRdb's copy keeps in-frame clones and lacks some. The table has 110,000 or so clones, less than 80% seen once; the top ten hold roughly 4.2%. Sequencing was carried out using PBMCs. The receptors were gathered from a woman between 40 and 50 years old in good health and CMV-seropositive.

This clone was observed a handful of times. The rearrangement uses TRBV5-1 and TRBJ2-3, with D hard to call. There are 13 residues in the CDR3. Germline assignment: CDR1 SGHRS and CDR2 YFSETQ. V gave up 7 bases and J gave up 2 bases, with 11 bases separating them. CDR3 sequence: CASSRSNTDTQYF. The DNA for the CDR3 is TGCGCCAGCTCTAGGTCCAACACAGATACGCAGTATTTT.

A note on this clone: Within the sample, other DNA sequences also encode this same CDR3. V usage is TRBV9 and J usage is TRBJ1-3; D is ambiguous. There are 15 residues in the CDR3. CDR1 is SGDLS and CDR2 is YYNGEE in the germline V gene. Deletions cut 0 bases from V and 1 base from J, with 8 bases between. In DNA, the CDR3 is TGTGCCAGCAGCGTAGGGGAGGGTTCTGGAAACACCATATATTTT. Its protein is CASSVGEGSGNTIYF.

The CDR3 bases are TGTGCCAGCAACCGAGGACAGGGGGCTCAAGAGACCCAGTACTTC. Translating gives CASNRGQGAQETQYF. The rearrangement joins TRBV2 to TRBJ2-5, with 11 nucleotides matching TRBD1. The germline gives CDR1 SNHLY, CDR2 FYNNEI. The CDR3 is 15 amino acids. J was trimmed by 2 bases and V by 7 bases; bases with no gene match: 6. The full variable domain, with the rest looked up from reference TRBV2 and TRBJ2-5, is EPEVTQTPSHQVTQMGQEVILRCVPISNHLYFYWYRQILGQKVEFLVSFYNNEISEKSEIFDDQFSVERPDGSNFTLKIRSTKLEDSAMYFCASNRGQGAQETQYFGPGTRLLVL.

V gene TRBV4-1 combines with J gene TRBJ2-2; D unclear. Germline V CDR1 and CDR2: MGHRA, YSYEKL. Trimming cost V 0 bases and J 6 bases, with 8 bases left between them. The CDR3 consists of 14 residues. The CDR3 here is CASSQDRLAGELFF. DNA of the CDR3: TGCGCCAGCAGCCAAGATCGGCTAGCCGGGGAGCTGTTTTTT.

This rearrangement joins TRBV7-3 to TRBJ1-2, with D unclear. V was trimmed by 4 bases and J by 8 bases, leaving 14 bases between them. The germline gives CDR1 SGHTA, CDR2 FQGTGA. The CDR3 has 13 residues. CDR3: CASSSNSGWGYTF. In DNA, the CDR3 is TGTGCCAGCAGCTCCAACTCAGGCTGGGGCTACACCTTC.

This sequence joins TRBV4-2 and TRBJ2-2; no reliable D call. Trimming cost V 2 bases and J 4 bases, with 8 bases left between them. Germline CDR1 and CDR2: LGHNA and YNFKEQ. This CDR3 contains 14 residues. CDR3 bases: TGTGCCAGCAGCCAAAGATCGGGCACCGGGGAGCTGTTTTTT. It yields the protein CASSQRSGTGELFF.

This clone was found a few times. The chain employs TRBV4-2 and TRBJ2-2; 11 nucleotides line up with TRBD2. Germline lookup yields CDR1 LGHNA and CDR2 YNFKEQ. CDR3 size: 16 residues. Trimming cost V 3 bases and J 3 bases; bases outside gene matches: 3. In DNA form, the CDR3 reads TGTGCCAGCAGCCACGGGACTAGCGGTTACACCGGGGAGCTGTTTTTT. It encodes CASSHGTSGYTGELFF.

DNA of the CDR3: TGTGCCAGCAGCCGGGACAGGGAAGGCGGCTACACCTTC. It specifies CASSRDREGGYTF. The chain links TRBV2 to TRBJ1-2; 9 nucleotides agree with TRBD1. The CDR3 runs to 13 residues. Germline assignment: CDR1 SNHLY and CDR2 FYNNEI. V lost 6 bases to trimming and J lost 8 bases; unmatched junction nucleotides: 7.

The V call is TRBV5-1, the J call TRBJ2-3, with D possibly matching TRBD2 (6 bases). Germline V gene lookup returns CDR1 SGHRS and CDR2 YFSETQ. The CDR3 covers 17 residues. V lost 5 bases, J lost 0 bases, and 19 bases lay in between. The CDR3 protein is CASRTATSRLSTDTQYF. The CDR3 DNA reads TGCGCCAGCAGGACGGCTACTAGCAGACTTAGCACAGATACGCAGTATTTT.

The V gene is TRBV28, the J gene TRBJ2-5; TRBD1 agrees at 8 bases. Germline CDR1 MDHEN, CDR2 SYDVKM. V lost 11 bases and J lost 3; bases outside the gene matches: 17. This CDR3 spans 16 amino acids. DNA for the CDR3: TGTGCCTGGCGACAGGGGTCCCATAGGCCCAAAGAGACCCAGTACTTC. This translates into CAWRQGSHRPKETQYF.

The chain combines TRBV19 with TRBJ1-3; D possibly corresponds to TRBD1 (5 bases). Germline lookup yields CDR1 LNHDA and CDR2 SQIVND (reference sequence). This CDR3 region has 14 residues. Trimming took 3 bases from V and 7 from J, leaving 13 bases between them. For the CDR3, the DNA is TGTGCCAGTAGTATCGGAGACAGCGGGAACACCATATATTTT. It yields the protein CASSIGDSGNTIYF.

This rearrangement joins TRBV28 to TRBJ2-3, with 10 nucleotides matching TRBD2. Germline V lookup: CDR1 MDHEN, CDR2 SYDVKM. V shed 5 bases and J 3 bases; nucleotides not matched to a gene: 5. This CDR3 contains 15 residues. The CDR3 loop is CASSPPGLATDTQYF. The CDR3 DNA follows: TGTGCCAGCAGTCCCCCGGGACTAGCGACAGATACGCAGTATTTT. The complete variable domain, with remaining parts taken from reference TRBV28 and TRBJ2-3, reads DVKVTQSSRYLVKRTGEKVFLECVQDMDHENMFWYRQDPGLGLRLIYFSYDVKMKEKGDIPEGYSVSREKKERFSLILESASTNQTSMYLCASSPPGLATDTQYFGPGTRLTVL.

The rearrangement links TRBV27 to TRBJ2-3, with 12 bases lining up with TRBD2. With 1 base clipped from V and 4 bases from J, the junction kept 15 bases outside the gene matches. CDR3 length equals 20 residues. The germline V gene encodes CDR1 MNHEY and CDR2 SMNVEV (reference sequence). The CDR3 DNA follows: TGTGCCAGCAGTTTATTCGAGGGGGGGCGGACTAGCGGGAACTCAGATACGCAGTATTTT. Translated: CASSLFEGGRTSGNSDTQYF.

CDR3 sequence: CASSVAPSGSIDEQFF. The CDR3 DNA reads TGTGCCAGCAGCGTAGCTCCTAGCGGGAGTATCGATGAGCAGTTCTTC. The chain employs TRBV9 and TRBJ2-1, with 10 bases identical to TRBD2. The trim removed 0 bases at V and 8 bases at J, leaving 8 bases unmatched. The CDR3 sequence is 16 residues long. Germline V gene sequence: CDR1 SGDLS, CDR2 YYNGEE.

This clone was seen a few times. The chain has TRBV7-6 and TRBJ2-7; D is possibly TRBD2 (6 bases). Germline lookup yields CDR1 SGHVS and CDR2 FNYEAQ. The length of the CDR3 is 14 residues. V was trimmed by 5 bases and J by 5 bases, leaving 16 bases between them. CDR3 region: CASSPRRGSHEQYF. The CDR3 nucleotides read TGTGCCAGCAGCCCCCGCCGGGGGTCCCACGAGCAGTACTTC.

This chain links TRBV11-3 with TRBJ2-7, with D tentatively TRBD2 (6 bases). The CDR3 runs 13 residues. Germline V lookup: CDR1 SGHNT, CDR2 YENEEA. The germline V and J ends were trimmed by 4 bases and 7 bases, with 14 bases remaining between them. The chain's CDR3 is CASSSGLAGEQYF. CDR3 sequence (DNA): TGTGCCAGCAGCTCCGGTCTCGCGGGGGAGCAGTACTTC.

This clone has only a few counts. The chain recombines TRBV4-1 with TRBJ1-6, with 8 bases aligning to TRBD1. Germline CDR1 MGHRA, CDR2 YSYEKL. The ends lost 0 bases at V and 7 bases at J; junction bases unmatched: 5. The CDR3 totals 16 residues. This CDR3 reads CASSQESGGANSPLHF. Written as DNA, the CDR3 is TGCGCCAGCAGCCAAGAATCAGGGGGCGCGAATTCACCCCTCCACTTT.

The chain recombines TRBV5-6 with TRBJ2-2; D is perhaps TRBD1 (6 bases). Trimming removed 1 base at V and 3 bases at J, with 10 bases between. Germline CDR1 and CDR2: SGHDT and YYEEEE. There are 15 residues in the CDR3. The CDR3 DNA is TGTGCCAGCAGCTTGCACAGGGTTGACACCGGGGAGCTGTTTTTT. It encodes CASSLHRVDTGELFF.

The J gene is TRBJ1-2, the V gene TRBV19; D not certain. The germline V gene has CDR1 LNHDA and CDR2 SQIVND (reference sequence). The length of the CDR3 is 15 residues. Trimming removed 1 base at V and 3 bases at J, with 12 bases between. DNA of the CDR3: TGTGCCAGTAGTATAGTGGGCAGGACTCACTATGGCTACACCTTC. Amino acid sequence: CASSIVGRTHYGYTF.

The chain employs TRBV29-1 and TRBJ2-2; D is undetermined. Trimming left V 7 bases short and J 6 bases short, with 15 bases between. The CDR3 spans 13 residues. The germline V gene encodes CDR1 SQVTM and CDR2 ANQGSEA. CDR3 residues: CSATRSSAGELFF. The CDR3 bases are TGCAGCGCCACCCGGTCGTCGGCCGGGGAGCTGTTTTTT.

This clone has only a few counts. The chain joins TRBV7-2 to TRBJ2-1, with 7 bases identical to TRBD2. Germline CDR1 SGHTA, CDR2 FQGNSA. V lost 0 bases and J lost 8; bases outside the gene matches: 7. There are 15 residues in the CDR3. This CDR3 is CASSLAASGVDEQFF. The CDR3 DNA follows: TGTGCCAGCAGCTTAGCTGCCAGCGGGGTCGATGAGCAGTTCTTC.

CDR3 protein: CASSPDLAGSYNEQFF. DNA for the CDR3: TGTGCCAGCAGTCCGGACCTAGCGGGGAGCTACAATGAGCAGTTCTTC. The chain has TRBV5-8 and TRBJ2-1; 9 bases match TRBD2. CDR1 is SGHTS, CDR2 YDEGEE, per germline. V shed 5 bases, J shed 3 bases, and the junction held 9 bases outside the gene matches. The CDR3 contains 16 residues.

This rearrangement joins TRBV9 to TRBJ1-5; D is unresolved. The CDR3 sequence is 14 residues long. Germline assignment: CDR1 SGDLS and CDR2 YYNGEE. V lost 3 bases and J lost 2, with 9 bases in between. CDR3 in amino acids: CASSDDWGNQPQHF. In nucleotides, the CDR3 is TGTGCCAGCAGCGACGACTGGGGCAATCAGCCCCAGCATTTT.

In DNA form, the CDR3 reads TGTGCCAGCAGTGACCGGGGAGGGTGGACTGAAGCTTTCTTT. The encoded protein is CASSDRGGWTEAFF. V is TRBV6-4 and J is TRBJ1-1; D gene unclear. Trimming stripped 2 bases from V and 5 bases from J, with 12 bases between. The CDR3 consists of 14 residues. Germline-derived CDR1 and CDR2 are MRHNA and SNTAGT.

This chain links TRBV7-9 with TRBJ2-2, with 11 nucleotides matching TRBD2. Germline values: CDR1 SEHNR, CDR2 FQNEAQ (reference sequence). The CDR3 consists of 15 residues. The J segment lost 4 bases and the V segment lost 4 bases, leaving 2 bases of the junction unmatched. The CDR3 spells CASSWGTSGTGELFF. The CDR3 DNA is TGTGCCAGCAGCTGGGGGACTAGCGGCACCGGGGAGCTGTTTTTT.